This T cell receptor beta chain was observed in a study of a mutant IDH1 vaccine in newly diagnosed glioma. Study overall: Sex among treated patients split around 60% male, about 40% female; mean age was approximately 40 years. Those enrolled had earlier been treated with radiotherapy, temozolomide, or both, mostly both.

Described time point: baseline, week 1 (first vaccination visit). Treatment meaning: pre-vaccination baseline after standard-of-care therapy. TCRdb keeps only in-frame clones here, not all; method: immunoSEQ multiplex PCR. The data hold some 67,000 clones, with about 83% observed a single time. Study findings and constraints: The vaccine induced immune responses, and these occurred in around 93% of patients. It seemed that pseudoprogression was not linked to changes in the top peripheral T cell clonotypes.

The CDR3 is 13 amino acids. In germline, CDR1 is LNHDA, CDR2 SQIVND (reference sequence). The V end was cut by 8 bases, the J end by 2 bases, with 12 bases between. As concerns this clone: Its cognate antigen is unknown.

This sequence was found in a woman aged 18-29 years with glioma. Some clones in this sample may be carry-over from other donors' samples. The source was peripheral blood mononuclear cells (PBMCs), collected from a glioma patient treated with radiotherapy, temozolomide or both. The J gene is TRBJ1-1, the V gene TRBV19; D possibly corresponds to TRBD1 (5 bases). This chain's CDR3 is CASALRGNTEAFF. The DNA of the CDR3 is TGTGCCAGTGCCCTTCGGGGCAACACTGAAGCTTTCTTT. The full variable domain, completed using reference TRBV19 and TRBJ1-1, is DGGITQSPKYLFRKEGQNVTLSCEQNLNHDAMYWYRQDPGQGLRLIYYSQIVNDFQKGDIAEGYSVSREKKESFPLTVTSAQKNPTAFYLCASALRGNTEAFFGQGTRLTVV.